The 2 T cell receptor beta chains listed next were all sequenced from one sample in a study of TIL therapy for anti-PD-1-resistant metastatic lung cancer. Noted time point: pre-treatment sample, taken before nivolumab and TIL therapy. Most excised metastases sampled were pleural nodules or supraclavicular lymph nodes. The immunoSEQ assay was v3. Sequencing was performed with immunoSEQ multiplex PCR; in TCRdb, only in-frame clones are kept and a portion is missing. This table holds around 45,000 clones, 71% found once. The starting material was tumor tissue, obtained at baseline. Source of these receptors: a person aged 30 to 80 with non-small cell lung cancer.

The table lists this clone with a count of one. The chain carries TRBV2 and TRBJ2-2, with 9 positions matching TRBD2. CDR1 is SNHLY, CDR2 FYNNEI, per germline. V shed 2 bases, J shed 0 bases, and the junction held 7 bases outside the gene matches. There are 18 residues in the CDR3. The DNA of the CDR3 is TGTGCCAGCAGTGAATGGTCGTTAGCGGGAGCGAACACCGGGGAGCTGTTTTTT. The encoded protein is CASSEWSLAGANTGELFF.

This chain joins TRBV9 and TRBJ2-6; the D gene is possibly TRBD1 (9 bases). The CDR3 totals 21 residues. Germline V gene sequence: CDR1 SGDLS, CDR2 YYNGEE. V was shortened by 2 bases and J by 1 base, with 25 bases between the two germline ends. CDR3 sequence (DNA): TGTGCCAGCAGCGTCCCTTCCCGGGAGGGACAGGGAACATCTGGGGCCAACGTCCTGACTTTC. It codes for CASSVPSREGQGTSGANVLTF.